The rows below give T cell receptor beta chains drawn from one sample of a study of metastatic and nonmetastatic thyroid tumors. TCRdb re-analyzed the PCR reads through MiXCR. The sample yields about 13,000 clones, approximately 30% seen once. What was sequenced was tumor tissue. The origin of the receptors is a female donor with papillary thyroid cancer or a benign thyroid nodule (not recorded which). Some clones in this sample may be carry-over from other donors' samples. Each CDR3 is given with its conserved first and last residue. Fields, in order: D gene, clone size, J gene, V gene, CDR3 DNA, CDR3 protein. A D gene is named only where the DNA matches it firmly. Where a row states a size, it is once, few, many or the class of an expanded clone; other rows omit it.

NA,few,TRBJ2-3,TRBV6-2/TRBV6-3,TGTGCCAGCAGTTACAAGGGACACAACACAGATACGCAGTATTTT,CASSYKGHNTDTQYF
TRBD1,few,TRBJ1-2,TRBV6-5,TGTGCCAGCAGTTATGGGACAGGGTCTGGCTACACCTTC,CASSYGTGSGYTF
NA,few,TRBJ2-7,TRBV4-3,TGCGCCAGCGGCCAAGAAGTCAGAGCCTACGAGCAATACTTC,CASGQEVRAYEQYF
NA,many,TRBJ2-5,TRBV5-6,TGTGCCAGCAGCTTGCTCCTGGAGACCCAGTACTTC,CASSLLLETQYF
TRBD2,few,TRBJ2-3,TRBV5-8,TGTGCCAGTCTAGCGGGAGTTCGTACAGATACGCAGTATTTT,CASLAGVRTDTQYF
NA,medium-sized,TRBJ2-7,TRBV7-2,TGTGCCAGCATCCCTCCAGGACCGCCATCTTTCTACGAGCAGTACTTC,CASIPPGPPSFYEQYF
TRBD2,medium-sized,TRBJ2-6,TRBV7-2,TGTGCCAGCAGCTTTGCGGGGGGGGCCTCTGGGGCCAACGTCCTGACTTTC,CASSFAGGASGANVLTF
NA,NA,TRBJ2-5,TRBV18,TGTGCCAGCTCACCGTGGGGAGAAGAGACCCAGTACTTC,CASSPWGEETQYF
TRBD1,few,TRBJ2-7,TRBV20-1,TGCAGTGCTGGAGAAACGACAGGGCGCAAGCAGTACTTC,CSAGETTGRKQYF
NA,many,TRBJ1-1,TRBV3-1,TGTGCCAGCAGCCAAGATCGGGCGGTTAACACTGAAGCTTTCTTT,CASSQDRAVNTEAFF
NA,NA,TRBJ1-2,TRBV27,TGTGCCAGCAGTGCTGCCGACAGCCAGCATGGCTACACCTTC,CASSAADSQHGYTF
NA,few,TRBJ2-7,TRBV25-1,TGTGCCAGCGTCCCCCGTGGGGGGGCCTCCTACGAGCAGTACTTC,CASVPRGGASYEQYF
NA,medium-sized,TRBJ1-2,TRBV13,TGTGCCAGCACAAAGGTGGGGGTCTATGGCTACACCTTC,CASTKVGVYGYTF
NA,NA,TRBJ2-5,TRBV12-3/TRBV12-4,TGTGCCAGCAGTTCCACCGCGCAGGGTTTCGGAGAGACCAAGTACTTC,CASSSTAQGFGETKYF
NA,NA,TRBJ1-1,TRBV11-3,TGTGCCAGCAGCTTAGTAAAGCGGCCTTGGGCTTTCTTT,CASSLVKRPWAFF
NA,NA,TRBJ1-2,TRBV6-1,TGTGCCAGCAGGTCCGGGACACTTTATGGCTACACCTTC,CASRSGTLYGYTF
NA,few,TRBJ1-2,TRBV28,TGTGCCAGCAGTTTACGCACAGGTGGCTACACCTTC,CASSLRTGGYTF
NA,NA,TRBJ2-1,TRBV12-3/TRBV12-4,TGTGCCAGCAGATCAACCGGGACTCTGGGGAATGAGCAGTTCTTC,CASRSTGTLGNEQFF
NA,many,TRBJ2-7,TRBV27,TGTGCCAGCACCACCCAGATGGGTGCCGAGCAGTACTTC,CASTTQMGAEQYF
NA,NA,TRBJ2-7,TRBV3-1,TGTGCCAGCAGCGTCCGGGACAACCCCTACGAGCAGTACTTC,CASSVRDNPYEQYF
TRBD1,NA,TRBJ2-7,TRBV11-2,TGTGCCAGCAGCTTAGAACTCCGGGACAGGATCTACGAGCAGTACTTC,CASSLELRDRIYEQYF
NA,few,TRBJ1-6,TRBV6-1,TGTGCCAGCAGTGCCATCCCCGTCGGTTCACCCATACACTTT,CASSAIPVGSPIHF
NA,NA,TRBJ1-1,TRBV7-9,TGTGCCAGCAGCTTAGGAGGGGAGGGGACTGAAGCTTTCTTT,CASSLGGEGTEAFF
NA,NA,TRBJ2-1,TRBV28,TGTGCCAGCAGTATCATTAACGCCGGACCTCCGTTCTTC,CASSIINAGPPFF
TRBD2,NA,TRBJ2-7,TRBV7-9,TGTGCCAGCAGCTTAGGGGCTAGCGGTACCTACGAGCAATACTTC,CASSLGASGTYEQYF
TRBD1,few,TRBJ1-1,TRBV28,TGTGCCAGCAGTTTAGAGGGCAGGGGGTATTTGGGGTACACTGAAGCTTTCTTT,CASSLEGRGYLGYTEAFF
NA,many,TRBJ2-5,TRBV7-6,TGTGCCAGCAACGAACGGGGGCAGCCTAAAGAGACCCAGTACTTC,CASNERGQPKETQYF
TRBD1,NA,TRBJ2-6,TRBV20-1,TGCAGTGCCACAGTACCGGGACAGGTTAGCTCTGGGGCCAACGTCCTGACTTTC,CSATVPGQVSSGANVLTF
NA,many,TRBJ2-3,TRBV3-1,TGTGCCAGCAGCAGGGGTGCAGATACGCAGTATTTT,CASSRGADTQYF
NA,few,TRBJ1-2,TRBV12-3/TRBV12-4,TGTGCCAGCAGTCCTAACAGGGTAGAGAACTATGGCTACACCTTC,CASSPNRVENYGYTF
NA,many,TRBJ2-6,TRBV12-3/TRBV12-4,TGTGCCAGCAGTTTTTTTCCGAGACGTGACAGGACGGAGAGCTCTGGGGCCAACGTCCTGACTTTC,CASSFFPRRDRTESSGANVLTF
NA,NA,TRBJ2-5,TRBV12-3/TRBV12-4,TGTGCCAGCAGTTTATTGGGGGAGACCCAGTACTTC,CASSLLGETQYF
NA,NA,TRBJ1-1,TRBV20-1,TGCAGTGCTAGGATGGGGAACACTGAAGCTTTCTTT,CSARMGNTEAFF
NA,NA,TRBJ2-7,TRBV30,TGTGCCTGGAGTGTACTGGTACCGGACGAGCAGTACTTC,CAWSVLVPDEQYF
TRBD1,NA,TRBJ2-3,TRBV30,TGTGCCTGGGACGGGACAGGGTACACAGATACGCAGTATTTT,CAWDGTGYTDTQYF
NA,NA,TRBJ2-2,TRBV20-1,TGCAGTGCTAGTAGGGTGGACACCGGGGAGCTGTTTTTT,CSASRVDTGELFF
TRBD2,NA,TRBJ2-2,TRBV9,TGTGCCAGCAGCGAGGCGGGAGGCGAGGGCACCGGGGAGCTGTTTTTT,CASSEAGGEGTGELFF
TRBD1,NA,TRBJ1-3,TRBV7-2,TGTGCCAGCAGACCACAGGGGTCTGTCGGAAACACCATATATTTT,CASRPQGSVGNTIYF
TRBD2,few,TRBJ2-1,TRBV6-5,TGTGCCAGCAGCCGCTACCTACCACTGAGCGGGGGGTACAATGAGCAGTTCTTC,CASSRYLPLSGGYNEQFF
NA,many,TRBJ1-4,TRBV7-8,TGTGCCAGCAGCTTATTCAGGGTACCCGAAAAACTGTTTTTT,CASSLFRVPEKLFF
TRBD2,NA,TRBJ2-2,TRBV6-5,TGTGCCAGCAGTTACGCCCCGGGCGGGAGGGCGAGCACCGGGGAGCTGTTTTTT,CASSYAPGGRASTGELFF
NA,NA,TRBJ2-1,TRBV28,TGTGCCGGCAGTTTTAGGGTTCAGGGTGTGCGTGAGCAGTCCTTC,CAGSFRVQGVREQSF
TRBD2,medium-sized,TRBJ2-1,TRBV6-2/TRBV6-3,TGTGCCAGCAGTTACTTAGGACTAGCGGGGGGCCAATACAATGAGCAGTTCTTC,CASSYLGLAGGQYNEQFF
NA,NA,TRBJ1-4,TRBV6-1,TGTGCCAGCAGTGATGGCTGGGCTGAAAAACTGTTTTTT,CASSDGWAEKLFF
NA,NA,TRBJ2-7,TRBV20-1,TGCAGTGCTAAGCCCCTTGCGGGTAACTCCTACGAGCAGTACTTC,CSAKPLAGNSYEQYF
NA,few,TRBJ1-2,TRBV19,TGTGCCAGTAGTCTACAGCCGAACTATGGCTACACCTTC,CASSLQPNYGYTF
NA,few,TRBJ2-1,TRBV6-1,TGTGCCAGCAGTGACGGGACGACCTACAATGAGCAGTTCTTC,CASSDGTTYNEQFF
TRBD1,medium-sized,TRBJ1-2,TRBV6-1,TGTGCCAGCAGCCCTCACAGGGGTAAAAGCGACTATGGCTACACCTTC,CASSPHRGKSDYGYTF
TRBD2,few,TRBJ2-1,TRBV6-2/TRBV6-3,TGTGCCAGCAGTTACTTCCTTAGGACTAGCGGGAGGGCCCGGGAGCAGTTCTTC,CASSYFLRTSGRAREQFF
NA,medium-sized,TRBJ2-5,TRBV20-1,TGCAGTGCTCTACCAAGGGGGACTCCAAAAGAGACCCAGTACTTC,CSALPRGTPKETQYF
NA,once,TRBJ2-2,TRBV30,TGTGCCTGCCCGGACAGAGACTATTCGAACACCGGGGAGCTGTTTTTT,CACPDRDYSNTGELFF
TRBD2,few,TRBJ2-1,TRBV28,TGTGCCAGCAGCCAAGGGACTAGCGGTTACAATGAGCAGTTCTTC,CASSQGTSGYNEQFF